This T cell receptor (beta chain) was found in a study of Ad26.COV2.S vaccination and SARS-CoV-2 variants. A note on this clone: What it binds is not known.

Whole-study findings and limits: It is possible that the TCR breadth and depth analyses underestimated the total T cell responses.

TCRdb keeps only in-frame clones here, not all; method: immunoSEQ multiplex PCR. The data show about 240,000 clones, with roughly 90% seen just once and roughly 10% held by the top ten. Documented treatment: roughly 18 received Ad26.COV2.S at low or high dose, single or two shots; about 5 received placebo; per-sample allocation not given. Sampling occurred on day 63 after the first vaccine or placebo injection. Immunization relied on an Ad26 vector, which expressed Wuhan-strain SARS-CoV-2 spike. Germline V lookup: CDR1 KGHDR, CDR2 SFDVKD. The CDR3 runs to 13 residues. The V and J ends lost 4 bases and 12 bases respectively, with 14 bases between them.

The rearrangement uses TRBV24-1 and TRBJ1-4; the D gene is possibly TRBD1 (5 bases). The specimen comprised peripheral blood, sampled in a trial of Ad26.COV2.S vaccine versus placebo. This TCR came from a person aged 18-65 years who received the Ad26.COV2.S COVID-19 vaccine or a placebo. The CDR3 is CATSDTGGVELFF. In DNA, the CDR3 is TGTGCCACCAGTGACACCGGGGGGGTTGAACTGTTTTTT.